What follows are 19 T cell receptor beta chains derived from one specimen sequenced in a study of shared clonotypes between healthy human individuals. Here immunoSEQ multiplex PCR was the method, and the copy in TCRdb shows in-frame clones only, minus some. The data show roughly 100,000 clones, with around 71% seen just once and over 20% held by the top ten. Sequenced material: memory CD8+ T cells sorted from blood. This sample's subset: CD45RO+ cells pooled with CCR7-negative TemRA cells. These receptor sequences come from a woman aged 25 to 39 in good health.

The V gene is TRBV10-3, the J gene TRBJ1-5; 11 bases match TRBD1. The J segment lost 2 bases and the V segment lost 11 bases, leaving 17 bases of the junction unmatched. This CDR3 comprises 18 residues. Looked up from germline, CDR1 is ENHRY and CDR2 is SYGVKD. The CDR3 DNA reads TGTGCCGCCCCCAAAGGGGGACAGGGGGAGAAGGGCAATCAGCCCCAGCATTTT. This codes for CAAPKGGQGEKGNQPQHF.

The chain recombines TRBV4-2 with TRBJ1-3; no clear D. This CDR3 comprises 14 residues. Germline values: CDR1 LGHNA, CDR2 YNFKEQ. V lost 10 bases to trimming and J lost 0 bases, with 13 bases between them. The CDR3 is CATAMGFSGNTIYF. The CDR3 DNA reads TGTGCCACCGCAATGGGGTTCTCTGGAAACACCATATATTTT.

V gene TRBV7-9 combines with J gene TRBJ1-2, with 8 bases lining up with TRBD1. Germline CDR1 is SEHNR and CDR2 is FQNEAQ (reference sequence). CDR3 length: 16 residues. V dropped 6 bases and J dropped 2; count of bases not matched to a gene: 11. The CDR3 region is CASRSRSGQENYGYTF. For the CDR3, the DNA is TGTGCCAGCAGGTCGCGTTCGGGACAGGAAAACTATGGCTACACCTTC.

This clone was counted a few times. Within the sample, other DNA sequences also encode this same CDR3. CDR3 residues: CASSLGQGRTEAFF. The DNA of the CDR3 is TGCGCCAGCAGCTTGGGACAGGGGAGGACTGAAGCTTTCTTT. The chain links TRBV5-1 to TRBJ1-1; TRBD1 matches 8 bases. Germline CDR1 is SGHRS and CDR2 is YFSETQ. The ends lost 0 bases at V and 5 bases at J; junction bases unmatched: 3. The CDR3 loop spans 14 amino acids.

This clone was counted many times. V is TRBV25-1 and J is TRBJ1-5; the D gene is possibly TRBD1 (5 bases). The CDR3 is 18 residues long. Germline lookup yields CDR1 MGHDK and CDR2 SYGVNS. Trimming removed 4 bases at V and 2 bases at J, with 21 bases between. CDR3 in DNA: TGTGCCAGCAGTGGTGACAGCCACGACGGATTAGGCAATCAGCCCCAGCATTTT. It specifies CASSGDSHDGLGNQPQHF.

The chain combines TRBV6-1 with TRBJ1-1, with 11 positions matching TRBD1. This CDR3 is built from 14 residues. J was trimmed by 4 bases and V by 3 bases; bases with no gene match: 1. Per the germline V gene, CDR1 is MNHNS and CDR2 is SASEGT. The CDR3 region has the DNA TGTGCCAGCAGTGATGGGACAGGGGGCACTGAAGCTTTCTTT. As protein: CASSDGTGGTEAFF.

This chain joins TRBV7-2 and TRBJ2-7; D unresolved. The V end lost 2 bases, the J end lost 4 bases, and 3 bases lay between the germline ends. Germline-derived CDR1 and CDR2 are SGHTA and FQGNSA. The CDR3 spans 11 residues. The CDR3 region is CASSLLYEQYF. The CDR3, as DNA: TGTGCCAGCAGCTTATTATACGAGCAGTACTTC.

The chain recombines TRBV11-2 with TRBJ2-3, with D possibly matching TRBD2 (6 bases). V was clipped by 2 bases and J by 0 bases, with 15 bases between them. Per the germline V gene, CDR1 is SGHAT and CDR2 is FQNNGV. The CDR3 runs to 17 residues. In nucleotides, the CDR3 is TGTGCCAGCAGCTTAACACTAGCTGGAGCTAGCACAGATACGCAGTATTTT. Translation gives CASSLTLAGASTDTQYF.

The V gene is TRBV29-1, the J gene TRBJ1-2; 7 bases agree with TRBD1. The CDR3 is 13 amino acids. Germline-derived CDR1 and CDR2 are SQVTM and ANQGSEA. The junction had 5 bases not matched to a gene; V was cut back by 5 bases and J by 2 bases. The CDR3 coding sequence is TGCAGCGTTCCCGGGACAGCAAACTATGGCTACACCTTC. Residues: CSVPGTANYGYTF.

This clone has ten or more counts. The chain has TRBV7-9 and TRBJ2-5; D is unclear. The CDR3 runs to 16 residues. The V gene's germline CDR1 is SEHNR and CDR2 FQNEAQ (reference sequence). With 1 base removed from V and 4 bases from J, the gap between germline ends came to 16 bases. The CDR3 loop is CASSLDSRRPRETQYF. For the CDR3, the DNA is TGTGCCAGCAGCTTAGATTCCAGGCGGCCGCGAGAGACCCAGTACTTC.

Here the CDR3 DNA reads TGTGCCACCGTAAATCTATCTAGGGTGGTGACTGAAGCTTTCTTT. Translating gives CATVNLSRVVTEAFF. V gene TRBV6-1 combines with J gene TRBJ1-1; no definite D call. The germline V and J ends were trimmed by 10 bases and 5 bases, with 23 bases remaining between them. The CDR3 consists of 15 residues. Germline lookup yields CDR1 MNHNS and CDR2 SASEGT.

The chain carries TRBV6-1 and TRBJ2-3; 10 bases are shared with TRBD2. The germline V gene has CDR1 MNHNS and CDR2 SASEGT. Unmatched junction bases numbered 10, after V lost 4 bases and J lost 3 bases. This CDR3 region has 17 residues. For the CDR3, the DNA is TGTGCCAGCAGTGGACTAGCGGGCCGGTCAAGGACAGATACGCAGTATTTT. Amino acid sequence: CASSGLAGRSRTDTQYF.

The chain is built from TRBV28 and TRBJ1-2; maybe TRBD1 (6 bases). The V end lost 3 bases, the J end lost 7 bases, and 12 bases lay between the germline ends. Germline lookup yields CDR1 MDHEN and CDR2 SYDVKM. The CDR3 totals 13 residues. CDR3 bases: TGTGCCAGCAGTTTGCCAGCGGGGGCTGGCTACACCTTC. It codes for CASSLPAGAGYTF.

This clone was counted only a few times. The chain recombines TRBV6-4 with TRBJ2-1; TRBD2 matches 7 bases. The CDR3 length is 14 residues. Trimming removed 3 bases from V and 10 bases from J; junction bases left unmatched: 9. CDR1 MRHNA and CDR2 SNTAGT come from the germline V gene. This CDR3 reads CASSDGRERGEQFF. Here the CDR3 DNA reads TGTGCCAGCAGTGATGGGCGGGAGAGGGGAGAGCAGTTCTTC.

The genes are TRBV19 and TRBJ1-2; D is undetermined. CDR3 size: 13 residues. The germline V gene encodes CDR1 LNHDA and CDR2 SQIVND (reference sequence). V dropped 3 bases and J dropped 4 bases, with 9 bases sitting between them. CDR3: CASSIGRIYGYTF. DNA of the CDR3: TGTGCCAGTAGTATCGGCAGGATCTATGGCTACACCTTC. Looking up the rest from reference TRBV19 and TRBJ1-2 gives the full variable domain: DGGITQSPKYLFRKEGQNVTLSCEQNLNHDAMYWYRQDPGQGLRLIYYSQIVNDFQKGDIAEGYSVSREKKESFPLTVTSAQKNPTAFYLCASSIGRIYGYTFGSGTRLTVV.

This clone has only a few counts. The rearrangement joins TRBV28 to TRBJ2-7; a weak D match, TRBD2 (7 bases). Trimming shortened V by 8 bases and J by 8 bases, and 16 bases separated the two germline ends. Germline CDR1 MDHEN, CDR2 SYDVKM. The CDR3 is 12 amino acids. DNA for the CDR3: TGTGCCAGCCGGGGGGCGGGGGCCCAGCAGTACTTC. This translates into CASRGAGAQQYF.

The chain employs TRBV9 and TRBJ2-7; possible D gene TRBD2, 5 bases. The CDR3 is made up of 14 amino acids. V shed 3 bases and J shed 2 bases, with 12 bases lying between them. Germline values: CDR1 SGDLS, CDR2 YYNGEE. CDR3 region: CASSATGVAYEQYF. For the CDR3, the DNA is TGTGCCAGCAGCGCCACCGGGGTAGCCTACGAGCAGTACTTC.

The V and J genes are TRBV29-1 and TRBJ2-3; 10 bases agree with TRBD2. This CDR3 has 13 amino acids. Germline V gene lookup returns CDR1 SQVTM and CDR2 ANQGSEA. Trimming removed 6 bases from V and 6 bases from J; junction bases left unmatched: 6. Written as DNA, the CDR3 is TGCAGCGTAAAAGCGGGAGGGCCGGATACGCAGTATTTT. It specifies CSVKAGGPDTQYF.

Only a few counts were recorded for this clone. An end of the junction differs from the germline gene, which may be a read error. This sequence joins TRBV11-2 and TRBJ2-7; D may be TRBD1 (5 bases). There are 12 residues in the CDR3. The germline V gene has CDR1 SGHAT and CDR2 FQNNGV. CDR3 coding DNA: TGTGCCAGCAGCCAGGGCCCGACGGGCGGAAGATTC. Its protein is CASSQGPTGGRF.